This T cell receptor (beta chain) was sequenced for a study of blood T cell repertoires in COVID-19. This study enrolled people aged 18 to 89 from about two dozen US geographic areas. Participants had their cohort set by participant-reported clinical history. Germline V gene sequence: CDR1 LGHDT, CDR2 YNNKEL (reference sequence). The CDR3 sequence is 16 residues long. V dropped 1 base and J dropped 4; count of bases not matched to a gene: 6. Sequenced by immunoSEQ multiplex PCR; TCRdb stores in-frame clones only, minus some. The sample lists around 300,000 clones; roughly 90% were seen once. This receptor was identified in a woman between 40 and 50 years old who had recovered from COVID-19. This chain links TRBV3-1 (or the pseudogene TRBV3-2) with TRBJ2-3; 9 bases line up with TRBD2. The sample comprised PBMCs or T cells enriched from blood (not recorded which). Here the CDR3 reads CASSQVSGRPPDTQYF. DNA of the CDR3: TGTGCCAGCAGCCAAGTGAGCGGGAGGCCCCCAGATACGCAGTATTTT.